The clone carrying this T cell receptor beta chain was found a few times. Germline loops: CDR1 SGHKS, CDR2 YYEKEE (reference sequence). Trimming left V 4 bases short and J 3 bases short, with 8 bases between. This CDR3 has 13 amino acids. 60 Vbeta and 13 Jbeta primers were used in PCR. Sequencing was performed with immunoSEQ multiplex PCR; in TCRdb, only in-frame clones are kept and a portion is missing. The sample contains under 140,000 clones, 65% to 85% of which appear only once. These data are taken from a study of cytomegalovirus exposure and HLA in healthy donors. As for the study in general: Tens of millions of unique TCRs, all from HLA-typed donors, were included in an early release of the data.

Among the donors, all were healthy bone marrow donors. The chain carries TRBV5-5 and TRBJ1-3, with D uncertain. The sequence derives from a man aged 30 to 39 in good health and CMV-seropositive. The sample comprised PBMCs. The CDR3 sequence: CASSLIRGNTIYF. CDR3 nucleotides: TGTGCCAGCAGCCTAATACGTGGAAACACCATATATTTT.